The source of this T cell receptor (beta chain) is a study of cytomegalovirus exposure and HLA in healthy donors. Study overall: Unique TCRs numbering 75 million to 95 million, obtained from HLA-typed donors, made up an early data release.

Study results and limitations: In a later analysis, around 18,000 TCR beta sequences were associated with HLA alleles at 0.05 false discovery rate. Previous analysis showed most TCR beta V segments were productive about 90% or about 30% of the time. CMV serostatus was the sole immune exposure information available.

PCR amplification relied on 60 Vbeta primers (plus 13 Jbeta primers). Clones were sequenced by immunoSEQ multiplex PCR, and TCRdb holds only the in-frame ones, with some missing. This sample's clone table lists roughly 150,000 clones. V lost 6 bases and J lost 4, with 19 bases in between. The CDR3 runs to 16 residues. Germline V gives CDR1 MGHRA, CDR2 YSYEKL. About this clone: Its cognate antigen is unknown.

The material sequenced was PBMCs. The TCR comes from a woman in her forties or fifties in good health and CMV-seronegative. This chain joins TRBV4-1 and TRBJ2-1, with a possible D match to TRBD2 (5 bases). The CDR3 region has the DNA TGCGCCAGCAGTTTCGGGCCCAGCAGGAGGTACAATGAGCAGTTCTTC. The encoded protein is CASSFGPSRRYNEQFF.